The present T cell receptor beta chain was sequenced within a study of read filtering for tumor transcriptome and immune sequencing. Study-level information: R-ISS stage counts were about 8 for I, 15 to 20 for II, roughly seven for III. Points from the study as a whole: IR-seq captured clonotypes deeper and more reliably than RNA-seq. Approximately 80% of IR-seq clonotypes had one read, totaling 3% to 4% of reads; RNA-seq: 74.6% and 44.6%.

Bone marrow was sampled from every patient at the time of active disease. Germline loops: CDR1 SQVTM, CDR2 ANQGSEA. The CDR3 covers 13 residues. Trimming left V 5 bases short and J 5 bases short, with 14 bases between. This clonotype was counted at least ten times. As yet, its antigen is unknown. Molecular barcoded adaptors covering alpha/delta and beta/gamma chains were used on roughly 400 ng RNA. MiXCR was run by TCRdb on the reads, yielding one entry per CDR3 protein. Altogether over 50,000 distinct CDR3 sequences are present, about 21% being singletons, with the ten largest covering about an eighth.

The J gene is TRBJ2-3, the V gene TRBV29-1; D may be TRBD1 or TRBD2 (6 bases each). The sequence was collected from a donor aged 40 or older with multiple myeloma. Sequencing input: a population of CD138-negative cells sorted from bone marrow. The CDR3, as DNA: TGCAGCGTTATCCGGGGGCAAGGAGATACGCAGTATTTT. Protein sequence: CSVIRGQGDTQYF.